The next 12 T cell receptor beta chains were all read from a single sample in a study of metastatic and nonmetastatic thyroid tumors. MiXCR was used by TCRdb to re-call the PCR reads. The repertoire has around 15,000 clones, 30% to 40% of them found once; the top ten carry roughly 13%. Until they underwent thyroid surgery, no patient had received any treatment. Sequenced material: tumor tissue. Every receptor here comes from a male donor with papillary thyroid cancer or a benign thyroid nodule (not recorded which). Some clones in this sample may be carry-over from other donors' samples.

This clone was found many times. This chain joins TRBV6-2 or TRBV6-3 and TRBJ1-2, with D perhaps TRBD1 (6 bases). Deletions cut 4 bases from V and 8 bases from J, with 11 bases between. The length of the CDR3 is 12 residues. Germline V gene data show CDR1 as MNHEY and CDR2 as SVGEGT. As DNA, the CDR3 is TGTGCCAGCAGTTCCGGACAGTTAGGCTACACCTTC. This sequence encodes CASSSGQLGYTF.

This clone has only one observation. The CDR3 nucleotides read TGCGCCAGCAGCTTGGCCTCCGGGACAGGGGGCGGAAACACCATATATTTT. Amino acids: CASSLASGTGGGNTIYF. V is TRBV5-1 and J is TRBJ1-3; TRBD1 matches at 12 bases. The CDR3 extends over 17 amino acids. Trimming at V came to 0 bases and at J to 4 bases, leaving 5 bases not matched to a gene. Germline-derived CDR1 and CDR2 are SGHRS and YFSETQ.

This clone was detected many times. V is TRBV7-9 and J is TRBJ2-5; weak D call: TRBD1 (6 bases). V gave up 5 bases and J gave up 1 base, with 20 bases separating them. From germline, CDR1 is SEHNR and CDR2 FQNEAQ (reference sequence). CDR3 length: 17 amino acids. In DNA form, the CDR3 reads TGTGCCAGCAGCCGGACCCGGACAGTTGAGGGCCAAGAGACCCAGTACTTC. Translated: CASSRTRTVEGQETQYF.

This clone has a single count. The V and J genes are TRBV6-1 and TRBJ2-3, with D hard to call. V lost 0 bases, J lost 4 bases, and 8 bases lay in between. This CDR3 spans 14 amino acids. CDR1 and CDR2 from the germline V gene are MNHNS and SASEGT. CDR3: CASSEAVVADTQYF. The CDR3 bases are TGTGCCAGCAGTGAAGCGGTAGTCGCAGATACGCAGTATTTT.

Concerning this clone itself: A much more abundant neighbour one base away suggests this may be a read error. The rearrangement joins TRBV6-1 to TRBJ2-1; 9 bases agree with TRBD1. Germline CDR1 reads MNHNS; CDR2 reads SASEGT. The CDR3 loop spans 13 amino acids. As DNA, the CDR3 is TGTGACGGCAGTCCCGGGACAGGGATTGAGCAGTTCTTC. It codes for CDGSPGTGIEQFF.

There are many counts of this clone. The CDR3 is CASSRFRDSNEQFF. The CDR3 bases are TGTGCCAGCAGCCGATTCCGGGACTCCAATGAGCAGTTCTTC. This chain uses TRBV7-3 with TRBJ2-1; D might be TRBD2 (6 bases). The germline CDR1 and CDR2 sequences are SGHTA and FQGTGA. This CDR3 region has 14 residues. Between the trimmed V and J ends, which lost 5 bases and 6 bases, there was a span of 14 bases.

Ten or more counts support this clone. The chain is built from TRBV11-1 and TRBJ2-1; 11 bases fit TRBD2. This CDR3 comprises 18 residues. The germline CDR1 and CDR2 sequences are SGHAT and FQDESV (reference sequence). V shed 4 bases, J shed 0 bases, and the junction held 8 bases outside the gene matches. CDR3 DNA: TGTGCCAGCAGCTCAACCGGGACTAGCGGAAGCTCCTACAATGAGCAGTTCTTC. Residues: CASSSTGTSGSSYNEQFF.

The chain employs TRBV18 and TRBJ2-3; D unclear. The CDR3 length is 15 residues. Per the germline V gene, CDR1 is KGHSH and CDR2 is LQKENI. V was shortened by 4 bases and J by 5 bases, with 16 bases between the two germline ends. CDR3 bases: TGTGCCAGCTCACAGGCGGCAGACGCCGTAGATACGCAGTATTTT. This encodes CASSQAADAVDTQYF.

At least ten counts were recorded for this clone. The chain has TRBV9 and TRBJ2-3; TRBD2 is a possible D gene (5 bases). In germline, CDR1 is SGDLS, CDR2 YYNGEE. This CDR3 contains 15 residues. V lost 4 bases and J lost 0, with 12 bases in between. The CDR3 loop reads CASSPSGTSTDTQYF. The CDR3, as DNA: TGTGCCAGCAGCCCGAGCGGAACTAGCACAGATACGCAGTATTTT.

This clone was detected ten times or more. The gene calls are TRBV20-1 and TRBJ1-1; D is uncertain. V lost 5 bases, J lost 4 bases, and 14 bases lay in between. This CDR3 has 13 residues. CDR1 and CDR2 (germline): DFQATT, SNEGSKA (reference sequence). CDR3 in amino acids: CSAESDGVTEAFF. The CDR3 region has the DNA TGCAGTGCTGAGTCAGATGGGGTCACTGAAGCTTTCTTT.

Ten or more counts support this clone. The chain uses TRBV10-3 and TRBJ1-1, with D perhaps TRBD1 (6 bases). This CDR3 region has 13 residues. The V and J ends lost 2 bases and 5 bases respectively, with 9 bases between them. Germline lookup yields CDR1 ENHRY and CDR2 SYGVKD. CDR3 DNA sequence: TGTGCCATCAGTGAGAACAGGGAAACTGAAGCTTTCTTT. This codes for CAISENRETEAFF.

This clone was seen many times. The chain joins TRBV12-3 or TRBV12-4 to TRBJ2-1; D possibly corresponds to TRBD2 (6 bases). The V end lost 1 base, the J end lost 4 bases, and 11 bases lay between the germline ends. The CDR3 has 15 residues. DNA of the CDR3: TGTGCCAGCAGTTTAGAGGCGACTAGTTACAATGAGCAGTTCTTC. Its translation: CASSLEATSYNEQFF.